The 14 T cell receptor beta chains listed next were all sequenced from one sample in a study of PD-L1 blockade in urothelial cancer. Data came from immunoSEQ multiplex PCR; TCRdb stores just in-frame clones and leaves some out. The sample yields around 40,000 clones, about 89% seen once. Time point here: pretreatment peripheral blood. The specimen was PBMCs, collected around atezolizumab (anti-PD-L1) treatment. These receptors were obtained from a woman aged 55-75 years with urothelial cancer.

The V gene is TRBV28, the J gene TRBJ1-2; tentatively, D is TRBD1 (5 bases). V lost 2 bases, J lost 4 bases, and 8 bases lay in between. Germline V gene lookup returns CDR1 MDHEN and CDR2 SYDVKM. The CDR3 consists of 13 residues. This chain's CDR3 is CASSLRGGYGYTF. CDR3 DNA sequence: TGTGCCAGCAGTTTACGGGGGGGCTATGGCTACACCTTC.

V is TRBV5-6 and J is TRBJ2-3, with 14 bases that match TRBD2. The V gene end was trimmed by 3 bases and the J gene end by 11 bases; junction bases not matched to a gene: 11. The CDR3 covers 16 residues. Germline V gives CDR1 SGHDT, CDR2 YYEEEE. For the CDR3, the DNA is TGTGCCAGCAGCTGGAAGGGACTAGCGGGAGTACGGGGGCAGTATTTT. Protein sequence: CASSWKGLAGVRGQYF. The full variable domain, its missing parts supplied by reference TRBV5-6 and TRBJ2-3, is DAGVTQSPTHLIKTRGQQVTLRCSPKSGHDTVSWYQQALGQGPQFIFQYYEEEERQRGNFPDRFSGHQFPNYSSELNVNALLLGDSALYLCASSWKGLAGVRGQYFGPGTRLTVL.

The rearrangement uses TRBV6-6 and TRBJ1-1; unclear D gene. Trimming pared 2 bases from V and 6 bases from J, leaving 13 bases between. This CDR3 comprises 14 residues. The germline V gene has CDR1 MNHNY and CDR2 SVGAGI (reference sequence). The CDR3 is CASSYASSSPEAFF. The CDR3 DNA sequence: TGTGCCAGCAGTTACGCATCCTCGAGTCCTGAAGCTTTCTTT.

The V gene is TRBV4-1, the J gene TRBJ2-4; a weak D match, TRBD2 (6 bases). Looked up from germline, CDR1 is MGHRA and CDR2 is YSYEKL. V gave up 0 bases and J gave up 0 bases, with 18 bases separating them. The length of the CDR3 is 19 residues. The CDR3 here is CASSQEGGGSDLAKNIQYF. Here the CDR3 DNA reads TGCGCCAGCAGCCAAGAGGGGGGTGGGTCAGACCTAGCCAAAAACATTCAGTACTTC.

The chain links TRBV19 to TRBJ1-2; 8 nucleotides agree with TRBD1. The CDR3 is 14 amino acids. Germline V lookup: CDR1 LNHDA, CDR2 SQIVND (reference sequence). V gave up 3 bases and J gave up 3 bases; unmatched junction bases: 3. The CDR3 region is CASSMADRDYGYTF. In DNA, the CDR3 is TGTGCCAGTAGTATGGCGGACAGGGACTATGGCTACACCTTC.

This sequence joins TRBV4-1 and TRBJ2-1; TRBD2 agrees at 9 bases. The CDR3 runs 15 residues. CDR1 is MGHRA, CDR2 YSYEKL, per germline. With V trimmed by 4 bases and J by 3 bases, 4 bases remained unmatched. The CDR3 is CASSLTSGSYNEQFF. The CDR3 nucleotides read TGCGCCAGCAGCCTGACTAGCGGAAGCTACAATGAGCAGTTCTTC.

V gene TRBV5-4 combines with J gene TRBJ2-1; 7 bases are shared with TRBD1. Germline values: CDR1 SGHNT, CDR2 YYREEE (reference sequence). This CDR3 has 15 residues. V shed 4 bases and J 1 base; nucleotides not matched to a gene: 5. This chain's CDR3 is CASSRQGSSYNEQFF. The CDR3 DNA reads TGTGCCAGCAGCAGACAGGGCTCTTCCTACAATGAGCAGTTCTTC.

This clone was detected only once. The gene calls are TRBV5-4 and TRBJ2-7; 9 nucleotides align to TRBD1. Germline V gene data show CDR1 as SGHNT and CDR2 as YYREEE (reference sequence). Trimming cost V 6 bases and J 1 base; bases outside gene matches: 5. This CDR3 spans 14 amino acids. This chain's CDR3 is CASTLDRGSYEQYF. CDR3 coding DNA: TGTGCCAGCACCCTGGACAGGGGATCCTACGAGCAGTACTTC.

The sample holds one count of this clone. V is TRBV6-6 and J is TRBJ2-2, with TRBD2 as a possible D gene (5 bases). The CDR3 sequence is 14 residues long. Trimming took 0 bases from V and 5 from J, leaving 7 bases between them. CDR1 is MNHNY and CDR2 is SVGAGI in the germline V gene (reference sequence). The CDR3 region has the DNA TGTGCCAGCAGTTACTCTGAGGGAACCGGGGAGCTGTTTTTT. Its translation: CASSYSEGTGELFF.

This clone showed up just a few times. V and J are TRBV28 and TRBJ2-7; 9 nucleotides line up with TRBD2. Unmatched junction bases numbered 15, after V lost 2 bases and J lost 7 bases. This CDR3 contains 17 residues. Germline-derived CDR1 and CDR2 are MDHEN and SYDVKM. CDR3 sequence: CASSLAGGGGRLWEQYF. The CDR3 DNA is TGTGCCAGCAGTTTAGCGGGGGGGGGAGGGCGGTTATGGGAGCAGTACTTC.

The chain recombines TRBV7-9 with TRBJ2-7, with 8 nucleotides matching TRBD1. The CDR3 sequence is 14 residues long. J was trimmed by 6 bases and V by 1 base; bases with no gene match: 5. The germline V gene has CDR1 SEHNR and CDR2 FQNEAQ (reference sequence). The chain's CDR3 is CASSLGGQGGEQYF. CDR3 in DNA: TGTGCCAGCAGCTTAGGAGGACAGGGAGGCGAGCAGTACTTC.

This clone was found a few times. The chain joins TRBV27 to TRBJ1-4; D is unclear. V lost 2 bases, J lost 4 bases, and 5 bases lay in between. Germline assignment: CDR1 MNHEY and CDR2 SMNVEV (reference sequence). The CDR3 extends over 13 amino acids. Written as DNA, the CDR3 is TGTGCCAGCAGTTTACGCGGTAATGAAAAACTGTTTTTT. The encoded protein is CASSLRGNEKLFF.

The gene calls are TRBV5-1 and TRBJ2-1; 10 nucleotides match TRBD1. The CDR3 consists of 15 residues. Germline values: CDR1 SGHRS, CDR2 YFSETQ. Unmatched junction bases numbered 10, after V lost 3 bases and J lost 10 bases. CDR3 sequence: CASSSPGQGPWEQFF. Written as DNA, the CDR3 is TGCGCCAGCAGCTCACCGGGACAGGGGCCGTGGGAGCAGTTCTTC.

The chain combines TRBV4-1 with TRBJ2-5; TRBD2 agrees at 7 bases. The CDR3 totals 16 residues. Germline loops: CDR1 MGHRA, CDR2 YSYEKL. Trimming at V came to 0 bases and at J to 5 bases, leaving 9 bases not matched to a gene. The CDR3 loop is CASSQELTSRMETQYF. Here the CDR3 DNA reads TGCGCCAGCAGCCAAGAATTGACTAGCCGTATGGAGACCCAGTACTTC.